This T cell receptor beta chain was retrieved from a study of regulatory T cells in long-lasting Graves disease. Findings and limits, study-wide: TRBV28, TRBJ1-2 and TRBJ2-5 emerged as the favored segments in persistent disease. Blood alone, not thyroid tissue, was studied.

TCR beta libraries were built with iRepertoire HTBI primers and Arm-PCR of CDR3 regions. TCRdb independently ran MiXCR on the multiplex PCR reads; one entry per CDR3 protein. The sample includes 380,000 or so distinct CDR3 sequences, around 15% of them seen just once. This clonotype was found many times. Its antigen is still unknown. CDR1 is DFQATT and CDR2 is SNEGSKA in the germline V gene (reference sequence). CDR3 length: 12 amino acids. Trimming shortened V by 0 bases and J by 4 bases, and 6 bases separated the two germline ends. Time point specified: newly diagnosed GD, antithyroid drugs for less than 3 months. The TCR library was made from RNA extracted from PBMCs. This sample also appeared in a second study, on T cells in Graves' hyperthyroidism and ophthalmopathy. This second study says: Blood also showed most of the thyroid clonotypes that were expanded above 0.001.

This TCR was sampled from a woman aged 18-29 years with Graves disease. Sequenced material: peripheral blood mononuclear cells (PBMCs), taken at new diagnosis, from a patient treated with antithyroid drugs. The genes are TRBV20-1 and TRBJ1-2; D is unclear. The CDR3 sequence is CSAREGGYGYTF. In nucleotides, the CDR3 is TGCAGTGCTAGAGAGGGAGGCTATGGCTACACCTTC.